In its sample, the clone carrying this TCR beta chain was seen many times. Its specificity is unknown. Via CD45RO/CCR7/CD25/CD127/CD95/CD27, cells of the CD4+ naive, central memory, regulatory and stem cell-like memory subsets were sorted. The study reverse transcribed the entire isolated RNA, so it sequenced expressed TCRB transcripts. Sequenced by immunoSEQ multiplex PCR; TCRdb stores in-frame clones only, minus some. Of a few hundred thousand clones in the sample, 13% were seen once. This CDR3 region has 12 residues. Unmatched junction bases numbered 4, after V lost 6 bases and J lost 5 bases. CDR1 and CDR2 (germline): SQVTM, ANQGSEA. This specimen belongs to a study of beta chain features in type 1 diabetes. Overall study findings and caveats: Across all four CD4+ subsets, people with type 1 diabetes showed modestly shorter TCRB CDR3s.

The chain is built from TRBV29-1 and TRBJ2-5, with 9 bases identical to TRBD1. The clonotype comes from a woman under 30 with type 1 diabetes. The sample consisted of naive CD4+ T cells from blood. The CDR3 loop is CSVYRGRETQYF. The CDR3 bases are TGCAGCGTATACAGGGGGCGGGAGACCCAGTACTTC.